This T cell receptor (beta chain) was observed in a study of regulatory T cells in long-lasting Graves disease. Study-wide points: TCR diversity was lower in persistent Graves' patients (versus newly diagnosed ones).

This clonotype occurred many times. What it recognizes is unknown. Libraries of TCR beta came from iRepertoire HTBI primers plus Arm-PCR of CDR3 regions. MiXCR, applied by TCRdb to the multiplex PCR reads, yields one record per CDR3 protein. The profile shows around 450,000 distinct CDR3 sequences, over 14% of them singletons. Per germline, CDR1 SGHNT and CDR2 YYREEE (reference sequence). CDR3 length equals 15 residues. J was trimmed by 5 bases and V by 4 bases; bases with no gene match: 8. As to time point: newly diagnosed GD, antithyroid drugs for less than 3 months. PBMCs were the source of the RNA used for TCR sequencing. The same sample was also studied in work on T cells in Graves' hyperthyroidism and ophthalmopathy. That report adds: Exclusion of a patient resulted from uncontrolled infection, other autoimmune disease, pregnancy or lactation.

Here the sequenced sample was peripheral blood mononuclear cells (PBMCs), taken at new diagnosis, from a patient treated with antithyroid drugs. The sequence was obtained from a middle-aged woman with Graves disease. The rearrangement links TRBV5-4 to TRBJ2-5; TRBD1 matches at 10 bases. The CDR3 is CASSPGQGFRETQYF. CDR3 DNA sequence: TGTGCCAGCAGCCCGGGACAGGGGTTTCGGGAGACCCAGTACTTC.